These T cell receptor beta chains were read from a single sample in a study of blood T cell repertoires in COVID-19. Measured with immunoSEQ multiplex PCR; TCRdb has only the in-frame clones, and not every one. Of about 150,000 clones detected, 75% to 85% appear once; the ten largest clones hold 9.8%. Material for sequencing was peripheral blood. The source of these receptors is a woman aged 45-65 years with acute or convalescent COVID-19. Both conserved end residues are part of each CDR3. The D gene is left open where the match is weak. For some rows the clone size is stated as once, few or many, or as a class when expanded; others skip it.

cdr3_nt: TGTGCCAGCAGCCCGGGACAGGGAGTCTATGGCTACACCTTC; cdr3_aa: CASSPGQGVYGYTF; clone_size: NA; d_call: TRBD1; j_call: TRBJ1-2; v_call: TRBV6-4
cdr3_nt: TGCAGTGCTAGTGACAGGGGGCAATCAGATACGCAGTATTTT; cdr3_aa: CSASDRGQSDTQYF; clone_size: NA; d_call: TRBD1; j_call: TRBJ2-3; v_call: TRBV20-1
cdr3_nt: TGCGCCACCAGCAGGGAAACTGGAAACACCATATATTTT; cdr3_aa: CATSRETGNTIYF; clone_size: NA; d_call: NA; j_call: TRBJ1-3; v_call: TRBV10-1
cdr3_nt: TGTGCCACCAGTGACGGGACAGGTGACAAGGGGGAGCTGTTTTTT; cdr3_aa: CATSDGTGDKGELFF; clone_size: NA; d_call: TRBD1; j_call: TRBJ2-2; v_call: TRBV24-1
cdr3_nt: TGTGCCAGCAGCTTAGGCCCACCAGGGAACACTGAAGCTTTCTTT; cdr3_aa: CASSLGPPGNTEAFF; clone_size: NA; d_call: NA; j_call: TRBJ1-1; v_call: TRBV7-2
cdr3_nt: TGTGCCAGCAGCCTGGCTGGTAACACTGAAGCTTTCTTT; cdr3_aa: CASSLAGNTEAFF; clone_size: once; d_call: NA; j_call: TRBJ1-1; v_call: TRBV3-1/TRBV3-2
cdr3_nt: TGCAGCGTTAGGGGACTAGCGGGAGTACGGTTCTTC; cdr3_aa: CSVRGLAGVRFF; clone_size: NA; d_call: TRBD2; j_call: TRBJ2-1; v_call: TRBV29-1
cdr3_nt: TGTGCCAGCAGCCCAACAGGGCCCCATGGCTACACCTTC; cdr3_aa: CASSPTGPHGYTF; clone_size: NA; d_call: NA; j_call: TRBJ1-2; v_call: TRBV7-9
cdr3_nt: TGTGCCAGCAGTTTACCGCAGTCCTATGGCTACACCTTC; cdr3_aa: CASSLPQSYGYTF; clone_size: few; d_call: NA; j_call: TRBJ1-2; v_call: TRBV28
cdr3_nt: TGTGCCAGTAGTGTTTACCGGGACAACTCTGGAAACACCATATATTTT; cdr3_aa: CASSVYRDNSGNTIYF; clone_size: once; d_call: NA; j_call: TRBJ1-3; v_call: TRBV19
cdr3_nt: TGTGCCAGCAGCAAAGGGACTAGCGGGGAGACCCAGTACTTC; cdr3_aa: CASSKGTSGETQYF; clone_size: NA; d_call: TRBD2; j_call: TRBJ2-5; v_call: TRBV7-3
cdr3_nt: TGTGCCAGCAGACGACAGGAGAACACTGAAGCTTTCTTT; cdr3_aa: CASRRQENTEAFF; clone_size: NA; d_call: NA; j_call: TRBJ1-1; v_call: TRBV9
cdr3_nt: TGTGCCAGCAGCCTAGGACAGGGGAGGGACTATGGCTACACCTTC; cdr3_aa: CASSLGQGRDYGYTF; clone_size: NA; d_call: TRBD1; j_call: TRBJ1-2; v_call: TRBV3-1/TRBV3-2
cdr3_nt: TGTGCCAGTGGACAGAACTACGAGCAGTACTTC; cdr3_aa: CASGQNYEQYF; clone_size: NA; d_call: NA; j_call: TRBJ2-7; v_call: TRBV12-3/TRBV12-4
cdr3_nt: TGTGCCAGCTCACCACCGTTCCTAATAAGCTCTGGGGCCAACGTCCTGACTTTC; cdr3_aa: CASSPPFLISSGANVLTF; clone_size: NA; d_call: NA; j_call: TRBJ2-6; v_call: TRBV18
cdr3_nt: TGCGCCACGGGAGATGTGGGCACAGATACGCAGTATTTT; cdr3_aa: CATGDVGTDTQYF; clone_size: NA; d_call: NA; j_call: TRBJ2-3; v_call: TRBV5-1
cdr3_nt: TGTGCCAGCGGACAGGGGAGCGGCTACACCTTC; cdr3_aa: CASGQGSGYTF; clone_size: NA; d_call: TRBD1; j_call: TRBJ1-2; v_call: TRBV2
cdr3_nt: TGTGCCAGCAGCGTAGGTCGGTTGAGCGGCTACACCTTC; cdr3_aa: CASSVGRLSGYTF; clone_size: NA; d_call: NA; j_call: TRBJ1-2; v_call: TRBV9
cdr3_nt: TGTGCCAGTCCGGCGGTGGCGCCTCCCTACGAGCAGTACTTC; cdr3_aa: CASPAVAPPYEQYF; clone_size: NA; d_call: NA; j_call: TRBJ2-7; v_call: TRBV9
cdr3_nt: TGTGCCAGCAGCTTTGGGACAGGGGAAGAGACCCAGTACTTC; cdr3_aa: CASSFGTGEETQYF; clone_size: NA; d_call: TRBD1; j_call: TRBJ2-5; v_call: TRBV11-2
cdr3_nt: TGTGCCAGCAGCCCAGGACAGGGCGACTACGAGCAGTACTTC; cdr3_aa: CASSPGQGDYEQYF; clone_size: NA; d_call: TRBD1; j_call: TRBJ2-7; v_call: TRBV3-1/TRBV3-2
cdr3_nt: TGTGCCAGTAGGGGCCCTGGAAACACCATATATTTT; cdr3_aa: CASRGPGNTIYF; clone_size: NA; d_call: NA; j_call: TRBJ1-3; v_call: TRBV7-3
cdr3_nt: TGCAGCGTAGGCGGGACTAGCGACACAGATACGCAGTATTTT; cdr3_aa: CSVGGTSDTDTQYF; clone_size: once; d_call: TRBD2; j_call: TRBJ2-3; v_call: TRBV29-1
cdr3_nt: TGTGCCAGCAGCTATAGACTAGCGGGAGATCAGACCCAGTACTTC; cdr3_aa: CASSYRLAGDQTQYF; clone_size: NA; d_call: TRBD2; j_call: TRBJ2-5; v_call: TRBV7-2
cdr3_nt: TGCAGCGTTGAAGGGACTAGCGGGGCGGCTTACAATGAGCAGTTCTTC; cdr3_aa: CSVEGTSGAAYNEQFF; clone_size: NA; d_call: TRBD2; j_call: TRBJ2-1; v_call: TRBV29-1
cdr3_nt: TGTGCCAGCAGTCGCCCGGGGGGCAAGTACCAAGAGACCCAGTACTTC; cdr3_aa: CASSRPGGKYQETQYF; clone_size: NA; d_call: NA; j_call: TRBJ2-5; v_call: TRBV28
cdr3_nt: TGCGCCAGCAGCCAAGATTGGAGGGGTGAGCAGTTCTTC; cdr3_aa: CASSQDWRGEQFF; clone_size: NA; d_call: NA; j_call: TRBJ2-1; v_call: TRBV4-3
cdr3_nt: TGTGCCAGCAGCTTGCGGTCGGGGTCCTACGAGCAGTACTTC; cdr3_aa: CASSLRSGSYEQYF; clone_size: NA; d_call: NA; j_call: TRBJ2-7; v_call: TRBV5-4
cdr3_nt: TGCGCCAGCAGCCAAGACCACCACAGGGGGCCAGCCGGAAACACCATATATTTT; cdr3_aa: CASSQDHHRGPAGNTIYF; clone_size: NA; d_call: TRBD1; j_call: TRBJ1-3; v_call: TRBV4-3
cdr3_nt: TGTGCCAGCAGTTACTCAGGGACAGGTAGCAATCAGCCCCAGCATTTT; cdr3_aa: CASSYSGTGSNQPQHF; clone_size: few; d_call: TRBD1; j_call: TRBJ1-5; v_call: TRBV6-5
cdr3_nt: TGTGCCAGCAGTCCCTGGACTAGCGTGACAGATACGCAGTATTTT; cdr3_aa: CASSPWTSVTDTQYF; clone_size: NA; d_call: TRBD2; j_call: TRBJ2-3; v_call: TRBV7-3
cdr3_nt: TGCGCCAGCAGCTTGGTGACTTCTGTTAGCGGCAGCTACAATGAGCAGTTCTTC; cdr3_aa: CASSLVTSVSGSYNEQFF; clone_size: NA; d_call: NA; j_call: TRBJ2-1; v_call: TRBV5-1
cdr3_nt: TGTGCCAGCATGCAGACAGGCGCCTACGAGCAGTACTTC; cdr3_aa: CASMQTGAYEQYF; clone_size: NA; d_call: NA; j_call: TRBJ2-7; v_call: TRBV11-2
cdr3_nt: TGTGCCAGCAGCTTAAGACTAGCGGGGGAGAAAATTCTCTACGAGCAGTACTTC; cdr3_aa: CASSLRLAGEKILYEQYF; clone_size: few; d_call: TRBD2; j_call: TRBJ2-7; v_call: TRBV7-8
cdr3_nt: TGTGCCAGCAGCCAGGTCGACAGACCTAATGAAAAACTGTTTTTT; cdr3_aa: CASSQVDRPNEKLFF; clone_size: NA; d_call: NA; j_call: TRBJ1-4; v_call: TRBV7-9
cdr3_nt: TGTGCCAGCACTAGGGTAGGGACTTCGGGCTACACCTTC; cdr3_aa: CASTRVGTSGYTF; clone_size: NA; d_call: NA; j_call: TRBJ1-2; v_call: TRBV6-5
cdr3_nt: TGTGCCAGCAGCCACGGGACTAGCGGGGGGAGGTACGAGCAGTACTTC; cdr3_aa: CASSHGTSGGRYEQYF; clone_size: NA; d_call: TRBD2; j_call: TRBJ2-7; v_call: TRBV7-3
cdr3_nt: TGTGCCAGCAGCGAGACAGGGTACACTGAAGCTTTCTTT; cdr3_aa: CASSETGYTEAFF; clone_size: few; d_call: TRBD1; j_call: TRBJ1-1; v_call: TRBV2
cdr3_nt: TGTGCCAGTAGAAACGCCGGGACAGGGAAAACCGGGGAGCTGTTTTTT; cdr3_aa: CASRNAGTGKTGELFF; clone_size: NA; d_call: TRBD1; j_call: TRBJ2-2; v_call: TRBV19
cdr3_nt: TGCGCCAGCAGCCCGGGACAGCCCCAAGAGACCCAGTACTTC; cdr3_aa: CASSPGQPQETQYF; clone_size: few; d_call: TRBD1; j_call: TRBJ2-5; v_call: TRBV5-1
cdr3_nt: TGTGCCAGCAGCAAGGGGGAGCCTAGCGGGCCTTGGGTCAATGAGCAGTTCTTC; cdr3_aa: CASSKGEPSGPWVNEQFF; clone_size: NA; d_call: TRBD2; j_call: TRBJ2-1; v_call: TRBV7-9
cdr3_nt: TGTGCCAGCAGTTACCCGAGCGGCTTGATGGCTACTAGTTACTACGAGCAGTACTTC; cdr3_aa: CASSYPSGLMATSYYEQYF; clone_size: once; d_call: NA; j_call: TRBJ2-7; v_call: TRBV6-2/TRBV6-3
cdr3_nt: TGTGCCAGCAGTAGTAGCGGGAACACCGGGGAGCTGTTTTTT; cdr3_aa: CASSSSGNTGELFF; clone_size: NA; d_call: NA; j_call: TRBJ2-2; v_call: TRBV6-5
cdr3_nt: TGTGCCAGTAGTCTCACATGGGGAGGAGAGACCCAGTACTTC; cdr3_aa: CASSLTWGGETQYF; clone_size: NA; d_call: NA; j_call: TRBJ2-5; v_call: TRBV19
cdr3_nt: TGTGCCAGCAGCTGGGACAGGGAGGCAGATACGCAGTATTTT; cdr3_aa: CASSWDREADTQYF; clone_size: few; d_call: TRBD1; j_call: TRBJ2-3; v_call: TRBV7-9
cdr3_nt: TGTGCCAGCAGTGCGGTAGGGGGCAAAACAGATACGCAGTATTTT; cdr3_aa: CASSAVGGKTDTQYF; clone_size: NA; d_call: TRBD1; j_call: TRBJ2-3; v_call: TRBV2
cdr3_nt: TGTGCCAGCAGCAACAGGGGGAATTCACCCCTCCACTTT; cdr3_aa: CASSNRGNSPLHF; clone_size: NA; d_call: TRBD1; j_call: TRBJ1-6; v_call: TRBV9
cdr3_nt: TGTGCCAGCAGCCAGACAGGGGCTCAAGAGACCCAGTACTTC; cdr3_aa: CASSQTGAQETQYF; clone_size: NA; d_call: TRBD1; j_call: TRBJ2-5; v_call: TRBV5-4
cdr3_nt: TGTGCCATCAGTGAGTCAGACGACAGGCCTGCTAACTATGGCTACACCTTC; cdr3_aa: CAISESDDRPANYGYTF; clone_size: NA; d_call: NA; j_call: TRBJ1-2; v_call: TRBV10-3